These 16 T cell receptor beta chains came from one sample sequenced in a study of CD8 T cells in ankylosing spondylitis. TCRdb redid the calling of the 5' RACE reads with MiXCR, one entry per CDR3 protein. The sample has more than 100,000 distinct CDR3 sequences, roughly 10% seen once. Source material: blood, either unsorted or a sorted T cell fraction (not recorded which). The receptors originated from a female donor with ankylosing spondylitis or in good health (not recorded which).

This clonotype was recorded at least ten times. The J gene is TRBJ2-7, the V gene TRBV7-2, with D maybe TRBD2 (5 bases). Germline CDR1 SGHTA, CDR2 FQGNSA. Trimming shortened V by 3 bases and J by 5 bases, and 14 bases separated the two germline ends. This CDR3 region has 14 residues. CDR3 nucleotide sequence: TGTGCCAGCAGCTTTGGACTTCCCCAAAACGAGCAGTACTTC. Translated: CASSFGLPQNEQYF.

This clonotype came up many times. The chain is built from TRBV7-2 and TRBJ1-1, with D uncertain. The ends were cut back, 4 bases at V and 4 bases at J, with 10 bases in the middle. Germline V gene data show CDR1 as SGHTA and CDR2 as FQGNSA. This CDR3 has 13 amino acids. The CDR3 reads CASSSPGGTEAFF. The CDR3 region has the DNA TGTGCCAGCAGCTCCCCGGGCGGCACTGAAGCTTTCTTT.

This clonotype was observed a few times. J is TRBJ2-1 and V is TRBV18, with 7 positions matching TRBD1. The CDR3 is 19 amino acids. The J segment lost 8 bases and the V segment lost 0 bases, leaving 19 bases of the junction unmatched. Germline V CDR1 and CDR2: KGHSH, LQKENI. As DNA, the CDR3 is TGTGCCAGCTCACCACCGATATTCTCAGACAGGGAAAGGGAGTATGAGCAGTTCTTC. This codes for CASSPPIFSDREREYEQFF.

This rearrangement joins TRBV12-3 or TRBV12-4 to TRBJ1-2; D is undetermined. V was clipped by 5 bases and J by 2 bases, with 9 bases between them. CDR3 length: 13 residues. In nucleotides, the CDR3 is TGTGCCAGCAGTCCCGGGAACAACTATGGCTACACCTTC. Translation gives CASSPGNNYGYTF.

This clonotype was observed at least ten times. The chain's CDR3 is CASSPAPSSYNEQFF. CDR3 nucleotide sequence: TGTGCCAGCAGCCCAGCCCCTAGCTCCTACAATGAGCAGTTCTTC. This chain uses TRBV7-2 with TRBJ2-1; D unresolved. The CDR3 length is 15 residues. Per germline, CDR1 SGHTA and CDR2 FQGNSA. V was pared by 5 bases and J by 0 bases, with 11 bases between.

This clonotype was recorded at least ten times. The chain is built from TRBV6-5 and TRBJ2-3, with D uncertain. V gave up 0 bases and J gave up 1 base, with 8 bases separating them. Germline CDR1 reads MNHEY; CDR2 reads SVGAGI. The CDR3 runs 15 residues. DNA for the CDR3: TGTGCCAGCAGTTACTCCGGCATGGGCACAGATACGCAGTATTTT. Amino acids: CASSYSGMGTDTQYF.

Only a few counts were recorded for this clonotype. V is TRBV7-9 and J is TRBJ2-7; no reliable D call. Germline CDR1 SEHNR, CDR2 FQNEAQ (reference sequence). The CDR3 consists of 14 residues. Trimming took 1 base from V and 2 from J, leaving 9 bases between them. The CDR3 region has the DNA TGTGCCAGCAGCTTAGAAGGGTACACCTACGAGCAGTACTTC. It translates to CASSLEGYTYEQYF. Complete variable domain (other parts from reference TRBV7-9 and TRBJ2-7): DTGVSQNPRHKITKRGQNVTFRCDPISEHNRLYWYRQTLGQGPEFLTYFQNEAQLEKSRLLSDRFSAERPKGSFSTLEIQRTEQGDSAMYLCASSLEGYTYEQYFGPGTRLTVT.

Notes on this clonotype: One end of the junction is discordant with germline, which a read error may explain. CDR3 DNA: TGTGCCAGCACTTTACTACGGGAGGGGACAGATACGCAGTATTTT. Its translation: CASTLLREGTDTQYF. The chain recombines TRBV12-3 or TRBV12-4 with TRBJ2-3, with 8 bases matching TRBD2. This CDR3 has 15 amino acids.

This clonotype was observed a handful of times. This clone may be a read error of a much larger clone one base away. This rearrangement joins TRBV20-1 to TRBJ1-2, with unresolved D. The CDR3 totals 10 residues. CDR1 is DFQATT and CDR2 is SNEGSKA in the germline V gene (reference sequence). CDR3 in DNA: TGCAGTGCTAGTACTGGCGGCTACCCCTTC. Residues: CSASTGGYPF.

This clonotype showed up many times. The gene calls are TRBV20-1 and TRBJ1-2; D is undetermined. The CDR3 totals 13 residues. Germline CDR1 DFQATT, CDR2 SNEGSKA (reference sequence). Trimming pared 1 base from V and 2 bases from J, leaving 8 bases between. The CDR3 here is CSARVGSNYGYTF. The CDR3, as DNA: TGCAGTGCTAGAGTCGGCAGCAACTATGGCTACACCTTC.

This clonotype was seen at least ten times. The V gene is TRBV29-1, the J gene TRBJ2-3; 12 nucleotides line up with TRBD2. The germline V gene has CDR1 SQVTM and CDR2 ANQGSEA. The CDR3 covers 14 residues. V was pared by 6 bases and J by 4 bases, with 5 bases of the junction left unmatched. The CDR3 nucleotides read TGCAGCGTGGCAGGACTAGCGGGGCCAGATACGCAGTATTTT. It specifies CSVAGLAGPDTQYF.

This clonotype was observed a handful of times. V usage is TRBV28 and J usage is TRBJ2-7; D possibly corresponds to TRBD1 (5 bases). Trimming stripped 2 bases from V and 3 bases from J, with 11 bases between. In germline, CDR1 is MDHEN, CDR2 SYDVKM. The CDR3 totals 14 residues. In nucleotides, the CDR3 is TGTGCCAGCAGTTTAGAATCCAGGGTCTACGAGCAGTACTTC. As protein: CASSLESRVYEQYF.

This clonotype was detected many times. The J gene is TRBJ1-1, the V gene TRBV20-1; 8 bases map to TRBD1. The CDR3 sequence is 13 residues long. V lost 5 bases, J lost 10 bases, and 12 bases stayed unmatched. Per the germline V gene, CDR1 is DFQATT and CDR2 is SNEGSKA (reference sequence). This CDR3 is CSAPDRASVAAFF. CDR3 nucleotides: TGCAGTGCTCCGGACAGGGCAAGTGTAGCAGCTTTCTTT.

Ten or more counts support this clonotype. This chain uses TRBV6-5 with TRBJ2-3, with a possible D match to TRBD2 (7 bases). The CDR3 consists of 16 residues. The V gene lost 4 bases and the J gene lost 5 bases, with 19 bases spanning the gap. Germline CDR1 MNHEY, CDR2 SVGAGI. The CDR3 DNA follows: TGTGCCAGCAGTTCCCGAGGGGGAGGGTTTGAAGATACGCAGTATTTT. Translated, it gives CASSSRGGGFEDTQYF.

In its sample, this clonotype was seen many times. This chain joins TRBV20-1 and TRBJ2-7, with 10 positions matching TRBD2. The germline CDR1 and CDR2 sequences are DFQATT and SNEGSKA (reference sequence). V was clipped by 6 bases and J by 2 bases; unmatched bases: 4. CDR3 length: 13 amino acids. The DNA for the CDR3 is TGCAGTGCCAATCTAGCGGGGGCCTACGAGCAGTACTTC. Translation: CSANLAGAYEQYF.

This clonotype was picked up a small number of times. The chain joins TRBV2 to TRBJ2-1; D is undetermined. The germline V gene encodes CDR1 SNHLY and CDR2 FYNNEI. Deletions cut 4 bases from V and 4 bases from J, with 11 bases between. This CDR3 contains 14 residues. Here the CDR3 DNA reads TGTGCCAGCAGTGTAGCTGTAACATACAATGAGCAGTTCTTC. Translation gives CASSVAVTYNEQFF.